The clone carrying this T cell receptor (beta chain) was found many times. No treatment had been given to any patient before thyroid surgery. The authors' processing: Between-group CDR3 differences, defined by clinicopathological status, yielded a distant-metastasis classifier for papillary thyroid cancer. TCRdb redid the clone calls on the PCR reads using MiXCR. Clone size and V and J calls follow TCRdb, not the original study. Among around 34,000 clones listed, approximately 15% were seen once. The sample comes from a study of metastatic and nonmetastatic thyroid tumors. As for the study in general: For malignant and benign thyroid patients, tumor or nodule tissue and blood were the sources whose repertoires were compared.

V dropped 0 bases and J dropped 2 bases, with 15 bases sitting between them. Per the germline V gene, CDR1 is KGHSH and CDR2 is LQKENI. This CDR3 comprises 17 residues. V is TRBV18 and J is TRBJ2-3, with D unclear. Sample: blood. The origin of this receptor is a male donor with papillary thyroid cancer or a benign thyroid nodule (not recorded which). Some clones in this sample may be carry-over from other donors' samples. The CDR3 DNA reads TGTGCCAGCTCACCACCTTCAAGGCTTCGTTCCACAGATACGCAGTATTTT. It encodes CASSPPSRLRSTDTQYF.